This T cell receptor beta chain emerged from a study of cytomegalovirus exposure and HLA in healthy donors. Study results and caveats: TCR beta sequences reportedly predicted the HLA-A and HLA-B alleles of most subjects accurately. Relative to the approximately 670-donor mean, N-insertions were reportedly fewer in an Asian-associated ancestry cluster in a later analysis. Common viral pathogens (according to a later analysis) appeared linked to several of the most significant clusters.

Vbeta (60) and Jbeta (13) primers were used in the PCR. Sequencing was performed with immunoSEQ multiplex PCR; in TCRdb, only in-frame clones are kept and a portion is missing. The table lists 150,000 to 200,000 clones, roughly 85% of them singletons. Regarding donors, all were healthy bone marrow donors. The V segment lost 3 bases and the J segment 1 base; nucleotides outside the gene matches: 7. This CDR3 spans 16 amino acids. Germline V lookup: CDR1 KGHSH, CDR2 LQKENI. As regards this clone: The antigen remains undetermined.

The clonotype originates from a man aged 18 to 29 in good health and CMV-seropositive. The sequenced material came from PBMCs. The rearrangement links TRBV18 to TRBJ2-7; 9 bases line up with TRBD1. CDR3 residues: CASSPGTGSRSYEQYF. The CDR3 DNA follows: TGTGCCAGCTCACCCGGGACAGGGAGTAGGTCCTACGAGCAGTACTTC.